What follows are 25 T cell receptor beta chains derived from one specimen sequenced in a study of cytomegalovirus exposure and HLA in healthy donors. Use of 60 Vbeta and 13 Jbeta primers characterized the PCR. Sequenced by immunoSEQ multiplex PCR; TCRdb stores in-frame clones only, minus some. The table records 150,000 or so clones, 65% to 90% of them present only once. Input material: PBMCs. The receptors were gathered from a man aged 50 to 60 in good health and CMV-seropositive.

This chain joins TRBV6-5 and TRBJ2-3; tentative D call: TRBD1 (5 bases). Trimming took 2 bases from V and 4 from J, leaving 13 bases between them. CDR3 length equals 15 residues. In germline, CDR1 is MNHEY, CDR2 SVGAGI. The CDR3 DNA is TGTGCCAGCAGTTACGGGGCAGACCCCCCAGATACGCAGTATTTT. This translates into CASSYGADPPDTQYF.

V is TRBV29-1 and J is TRBJ1-1, with 11 bases aligning to TRBD1. Germline CDR1 is SQVTM and CDR2 is ANQGSEA. The CDR3 has 16 residues. V lost 6 bases to trimming and J lost 1 base; unmatched junction nucleotides: 10. CDR3: CSVLFGGTGGNTEAFF. In DNA form, the CDR3 reads TGCAGCGTCCTCTTTGGAGGGACAGGGGGGAACACTGAAGCTTTCTTT.

The chain has TRBV11-2 and TRBJ1-2, with a possible D match to TRBD1 (5 bases). The CDR3 spans 11 residues. V was shortened by 4 bases and J by 5 bases, with 5 bases between the two germline ends. Germline V gene data show CDR1 as SGHAT and CDR2 as FQNNGV. CDR3 in amino acids: CASSSGYGYTF. In DNA form, the CDR3 reads TGTGCCAGCAGCTCAGGGTATGGCTACACCTTC.

This chain connects TRBV14 to TRBJ2-2; no definite D call. The V gene's germline CDR1 is SGHDN and CDR2 FVKESK. Trimming took 0 bases from V and 7 from J, leaving 6 bases between them. The CDR3 contains 13 residues. In nucleotides, the CDR3 is TGTGCCAGCAGCCAAGATCTAGGCGGGGAGCTGTTTTTT. Protein sequence: CASSQDLGGELFF.

This clone was seen repeatedly, ten times or more. V usage is TRBV19 and J usage is TRBJ1-1, with D unresolved. This CDR3 contains 14 residues. Germline V gene lookup returns CDR1 LNHDA and CDR2 SQIVND (reference sequence). With 4 bases removed from V and 5 bases from J, the gap between germline ends came to 14 bases. DNA of the CDR3: TGTGCCAGTAGTACCGCGGGGAAGGGTACTGAAGCTTTCTTT. Protein sequence: CASSTAGKGTEAFF.

This chain links TRBV2 with TRBJ1-2, with D unresolved. The CDR3 sequence is 14 residues long. The germline V and J ends were trimmed by 7 bases and 0 bases, with 12 bases remaining between them. Looked up from germline, CDR1 is SNHLY and CDR2 is FYNNEI. Here the CDR3 reads CASKAQATNYGYTF. The DNA of the CDR3 is TGTGCCAGCAAGGCTCAGGCCACTAACTATGGCTACACCTTC.

J is TRBJ1-5 and V is TRBV7-7; no firm D call. CDR3 length equals 14 residues. Germline V gene data show CDR1 as SSHAT and CDR2 as FNYEAQ (reference sequence). Trimming removed 4 bases at V and 7 bases at J, with 14 bases between. CDR3 sequence: CASSSEAVGQPQHF. As DNA, the CDR3 is TGTGCCAGCAGCTCTGAGGCGGTTGGGCAGCCCCAGCATTTT.

The V call is TRBV4-2, the J call TRBJ2-5, with 13 bases matching TRBD2. V lost 4 bases to trimming and J lost 5 bases; unmatched junction nucleotides: 13. The CDR3 sequence is 18 residues long. CDR1 and CDR2 from the germline V gene are LGHNA and YNFKEQ. This CDR3 is CASSRRLAGGEGLETQYF. Written as DNA, the CDR3 is TGTGCCAGCAGCCGCCGACTAGCGGGAGGTGAGGGCCTGGAGACCCAGTACTTC.

The rearrangement links TRBV28 to TRBJ1-1; 7 nucleotides align to TRBD1. This CDR3 is 13 amino acids long. CDR1 and CDR2 from the germline V gene are MDHEN and SYDVKM. J was trimmed by 1 base and V by 7 bases; bases with no gene match: 3. CDR3 in amino acids: CASKGAGNTEAFF. The CDR3 coding sequence is TGTGCCAGCAAGGGGGCTGGGAACACTGAAGCTTTCTTT.

The chain recombines TRBV5-6 with TRBJ2-1; D perhaps matches TRBD2 (6 bases). The CDR3 has 13 residues. Trimming cost V 7 bases and J 10 bases, with 18 bases left between them. Germline V gene data show CDR1 as SGHDT and CDR2 as YYEEEE. The CDR3 protein is CASSRWAGREQFF. DNA for the CDR3: TGTGCCAGCTCCCGGTGGGCGGGAAGGGAGCAGTTCTTC.

This chain connects TRBV6-1 to TRBJ1-4; 9 bases line up with TRBD1. Trimming removed 5 bases from V and 7 bases from J; junction bases left unmatched: 5. This CDR3 is 14 amino acids long. Germline CDR1 is MNHNS and CDR2 is SASEGT. The CDR3 DNA reads TGTGCCAGCAGTAGGACAGGGGTGGGTGAAAAACTGTTTTTT. Translation: CASSRTGVGEKLFF.

This sequence joins TRBV5-1 and TRBJ1-4; D is perhaps TRBD1 (6 bases). This CDR3 region has 16 residues. Trimming stripped 4 bases from V and 3 bases from J, with 16 bases between. Germline V gene lookup returns CDR1 SGHRS and CDR2 YFSETQ. Here the CDR3 reads CASSDGTPASNEKLFF. CDR3 sequence (DNA): TGCGCCAGCAGCGACGGGACACCGGCGTCTAATGAAAAACTGTTTTTT.

The chain carries TRBV27 and TRBJ1-6; D not certain. The V gene's germline CDR1 is MNHEY and CDR2 SMNVEV (reference sequence). CDR3 length: 13 residues. V was trimmed by 0 bases and J by 14 bases, leaving 11 bases between them. CDR3 DNA: TGTGCCAGCAGTTTATCTGATTTCAGGACCCTCCACTTT. Its protein is CASSLSDFRTLHF.

A few counts support this clone. The rearrangement joins TRBV19 to TRBJ1-1, with 9 bases identical to TRBD1. V was clipped by 3 bases and J by 0 bases; unmatched bases: 2. Per the germline V gene, CDR1 is LNHDA and CDR2 is SQIVND (reference sequence). This CDR3 has 15 residues. CDR3 DNA sequence: TGTGCCAGTAGTATGGACAGGGGAATGAACACTGAAGCTTTCTTT. Its translation: CASSMDRGMNTEAFF.

The chain has TRBV4-2 and TRBJ1-6; D is unclear. CDR1 and CDR2 (germline): LGHNA, YNFKEQ. The CDR3 contains 14 residues. The germline V and J ends were trimmed by 3 bases and 2 bases, with 5 bases remaining between them. DNA of the CDR3: TGTGCCAGCAGCCACCCCACCTATAATTCACCCCTCCACTTT. This translates into CASSHPTYNSPLHF.

V usage is TRBV15 and J usage is TRBJ2-1; D unresolved. CDR3 size: 15 residues. Per germline, CDR1 LNHNV and CDR2 YYDKDF (reference sequence). Trimming removed 5 bases at V and 0 bases at J, with 11 bases between. The CDR3 nucleotides are TGTGCCACCAGCCTTGATAGAAGCTCCTACAATGAGCAGTTCTTC. It is translated as CATSLDRSSYNEQFF.

The rearrangement joins TRBV5-4 to TRBJ2-3, with TRBD2 identical over 8 bases. V gave up 0 bases and J gave up 6 bases; unmatched junction bases: 6. The CDR3 contains 15 residues. CDR1 SGHNT and CDR2 YYREEE come from the germline V gene (reference sequence). The chain's CDR3 is CASSLVTLAGDTQYF. The CDR3 DNA reads as TGTGCCAGCAGCTTGGTAACTCTAGCGGGTGATACGCAGTATTTT.

V and J are TRBV6-5 and TRBJ1-5; TRBD1 matches 8 bases. The CDR3 is 15 residues long. V was pared by 5 bases and J by 3 bases, with 6 bases of the junction left unmatched. The V gene's germline CDR1 is MNHEY and CDR2 SVGAGI. CDR3 sequence (DNA): TGTGCCAGCAGTGTCTACAGGGGGGACAATCAGCCCCAGCATTTT. This encodes CASSVYRGDNQPQHF.

The chain couples TRBV5-1 to TRBJ1-2, with 9 nucleotides matching TRBD1. The CDR3 has 17 amino acids. In germline, CDR1 is SGHRS, CDR2 YFSETQ. The J segment lost 0 bases and the V segment lost 0 bases, leaving 6 bases of the junction unmatched. The CDR3 sequence: CASSLVTGGAANYGYTF. CDR3 bases: TGCGCCAGCAGCTTGGTTACAGGGGGCGCGGCTAACTATGGCTACACCTTC.

The chain links TRBV18 to TRBJ2-5; no clear D. The J call is uncertain, as TRBJ2-7 better fits the DNA end. The CDR3 has 16 residues. Germline CDR1 and CDR2: KGHSH and LQKENI. The CDR3 region has the DNA TGTGCCAGCTCACCACCGATAGTGGGCAAATCCTACGAGCAGTACTTC. It specifies CASSPPIVGKSYEQYF.

V gene TRBV5-1 combines with J gene TRBJ1-2; no clear D. Trimming shortened V by 3 bases and J by 4 bases, and 10 bases separated the two germline ends. Germline CDR1 is SGHRS and CDR2 is YFSETQ. The CDR3 is 13 amino acids. In DNA form, the CDR3 reads TGCGCCAGCAGCTCGAGAGATCTCTATGGCTACACCTTC. Translated: CASSSRDLYGYTF.

The gene calls are TRBV2 and TRBJ2-2; TRBD1 matches at 9 bases. Germline values: CDR1 SNHLY, CDR2 FYNNEI. This CDR3 spans 15 amino acids. With 6 bases clipped from V and 4 bases from J, the junction kept 6 bases outside the gene matches. CDR3 region: CASRGDRDPTGELFF. CDR3 nucleotide sequence: TGTGCCAGCAGGGGGGACAGGGATCCCACCGGGGAGCTGTTTTTT.

This chain uses TRBV5-1 with TRBJ1-2; D uncertain. V lost 0 bases and J lost 9, with 18 bases in between. Germline V CDR1 and CDR2: SGHRS, YFSETQ. The CDR3 consists of 15 residues. The CDR3 spells CASSLADGPRSSYTF. Here the CDR3 DNA reads TGCGCCAGCAGCTTGGCCGATGGGCCACGGTCGAGCTACACCTTC. The complete variable domain, with remaining parts taken from reference TRBV5-1 and TRBJ1-2, reads KAGVTQTPRYLIKTRGQQVTLSCSPISGHRSVSWYQQTPGQGLQFLFEYFSETQRNKGNFPGRFSGRQFSNSRSEMNVSTLELGDSALYLCASSLADGPRSSYTFGSGTRLTVV.

This clone turned up a few times. V gene TRBV5-1 combines with J gene TRBJ2-1; D is perhaps TRBD2 (7 bases). The germline V gene has CDR1 SGHRS and CDR2 YFSETQ. V was clipped by 4 bases and J by 2 bases, with 10 bases between them. The CDR3 sequence is 14 residues long. CDR3 residues: CASSRGGTYNEQFF. Here the CDR3 DNA reads TGCGCCAGCAGCAGGGGGGGGACCTACAATGAGCAGTTCTTC.

The chain links TRBV6-5 to TRBJ2-7; weak D call: TRBD2 (5 bases). Germline V lookup: CDR1 MNHEY, CDR2 SVGAGI. Trimming took 0 bases from V and 7 from J, leaving 10 bases between them. CDR3 length: 13 amino acids. The CDR3 here is CASSYSSGQEQYV. CDR3 in DNA: TGTGCCAGCAGTTACTCGAGCGGTCAGGAGCAGTACGTC.